Below are 29 T cell receptor beta chains sequenced from a single sample in a study of shared clonotypes between healthy human individuals. CD8 cells regarded as naive lacked CD45RO, were positively chosen for CCR7, and omitted terminally differentiated effector memory CD45RA+ cells. Clones were sequenced by immunoSEQ multiplex PCR, and TCRdb holds only the in-frame ones, with some missing. The sample shows about 2 million clones, about 94% of them seen only once. The specimen sequenced was naive CD8+ T cells sorted from blood. The receptors shown here come from a man younger than 35 in good health.

A word on this clone: The identical CDR3 is also encoded by other nucleotide sequences in the sample. V is TRBV27 and J is TRBJ2-6; D is unclear. With 5 bases removed from V and 2 bases from J, the gap between germline ends came to 19 bases. Germline V gene data show CDR1 as MNHEY and CDR2 as SMNVEV (reference sequence). The CDR3 contains 18 residues. CDR3 amino acids: CASSAEFAKNAGANVLTF. DNA of the CDR3: TGTGCCAGCAGTGCTGAGTTCGCAAAAAATGCTGGGGCCAACGTCCTGACTTTC.

The chain links TRBV7-9 to TRBJ2-1, with 10 nucleotides matching TRBD2. V lost 5 bases to trimming and J lost 5 bases; unmatched junction nucleotides: 6. The CDR3 has 15 amino acids. Germline V CDR1 and CDR2: SEHNR, FQNEAQ (reference sequence). In DNA, the CDR3 is TGTGCCAGCAGCCAAACTAGCGGGAAGGACAATGAGCAGTTCTTC. It yields the protein CASSQTSGKDNEQFF.

The chain combines TRBV13 with TRBJ1-2; D remains ambiguous. This CDR3 is 13 amino acids long. The V end lost 5 bases, the J end lost 5 bases, and 12 bases lay between the germline ends. The germline V gene encodes CDR1 PRHDT and CDR2 FYEKMQ (reference sequence). This CDR3 reads CASSLRVLYGYTF. The CDR3 nucleotides read TGTGCCAGCAGCCTCCGAGTGCTATATGGCTACACCTTC.

The V call is TRBV4-1, the J call TRBJ2-7, with D perhaps assigned TRBD1 or TRBD2 (5 bases each). Germline V gene data show CDR1 as MGHRA and CDR2 as YSYEKL. V lost 4 bases, J lost 0 bases, and 13 bases lay in between. The CDR3 runs 15 residues. The CDR3 region has the DNA TGCGCCAGCAGCCCCACGAGGGGTCCCTCCTACGAGCAGTACTTC. Its translation is CASSPTRGPSYEQYF.

The genes are TRBV27 and TRBJ2-2, with TRBD2 matching 9 bases. The V segment lost 2 bases and the J segment 1 base; nucleotides outside the gene matches: 11. The CDR3 runs to 19 residues. Germline V lookup: CDR1 MNHEY, CDR2 SMNVEV (reference sequence). As DNA, the CDR3 is TGTGCCAGCAGTTTAGCCAAATGGTTAGCGGGGGAGAACACCGGGGAGCTGTTTTTT. This sequence encodes CASSLAKWLAGENTGELFF.

The rearrangement uses TRBV4-3 and TRBJ2-3; tentative D call: TRBD2 (6 bases). The length of the CDR3 is 17 residues. V lost 0 bases to trimming and J lost 2 bases, with 15 bases between them. CDR1 and CDR2 (germline): LGHNA, YSLEER. CDR3 in amino acids: CASSQDPTGTYTDTQYF. DNA of the CDR3: TGCGCCAGCAGCCAAGATCCAACGGGGACTTACACAGATACGCAGTATTTT.

The rearrangement uses TRBV27 and TRBJ2-4; maybe TRBD1 (5 bases). The CDR3 totals 16 residues. V lost 3 bases and J 2 bases, leaving 14 bases between the germline ends. Germline V gene sequence: CDR1 MNHEY, CDR2 SMNVEV (reference sequence). CDR3 region: CASSLGPGVSKNIQYF. Here the CDR3 DNA reads TGTGCCAGCAGTTTGGGGCCTGGGGTGTCCAAAAACATTCAGTACTTC.

The rearrangement joins TRBV13 to TRBJ2-7; 10 nucleotides match TRBD1. This CDR3 has 15 amino acids. Losses at the gene ends were 4 bases for V and 2 bases for J; bases not matched to a gene: 5. The germline CDR1 and CDR2 sequences are PRHDT and FYEKMQ (reference sequence). Written as DNA, the CDR3 is TGTGCCAGCAGCTGGGGACAGGGGAGGCCCTACGAGCAGTACTTC. It codes for CASSWGQGRPYEQYF.

The rearrangement uses TRBV7-2 and TRBJ1-2, with 9 positions matching TRBD1. This CDR3 comprises 16 residues. Trimming took 5 bases from V and 0 from J; bases not matched to a gene: 7. Germline assignment: CDR1 SGHTA and CDR2 FQGNSA. The CDR3 here is CASSPTGGRPNYGYTF. In nucleotides, the CDR3 is TGTGCCAGCAGCCCGACAGGGGGACGACCTAACTATGGCTACACCTTC.

The genes are TRBV19 and TRBJ2-3; D is undetermined. Trimming pared 2 bases from V and 3 bases from J, leaving 12 bases between. The CDR3 consists of 15 residues. Germline assignment: CDR1 LNHDA and CDR2 SQIVND (reference sequence). CDR3 loop: CASSITGVLTDTQYF. The CDR3 region has the DNA TGTGCCAGTAGTATAACTGGGGTGTTAACAGATACGCAGTATTTT.

The CDR3 DNA is TGTGCCAGCACCCAGGGACGACGGTTCTATGGCTACACCTTC. This codes for CASTQGRRFYGYTF. The rearrangement links TRBV28 to TRBJ1-2, with D possibly matching TRBD1 (5 bases). Germline V lookup: CDR1 MDHEN, CDR2 SYDVKM. The V end was cut by 7 bases, the J end by 4 bases, with 16 bases between. There are 14 residues in the CDR3.

The rearrangement uses TRBV10-3 and TRBJ1-5; weak D call: TRBD1 (5 bases). V was trimmed by 10 bases and J by 0 bases, leaving 13 bases between them. Germline CDR1 is ENHRY and CDR2 is SYGVKD. The length of the CDR3 is 14 residues. The CDR3 DNA is TGTGCCACCTTGGGGGACCATAGCAATCAGCCCCAGCATTTT. The encoded protein is CATLGDHSNQPQHF.

The chain has TRBV27 and TRBJ2-7; 7 bases map to TRBD2. V gave up 2 bases and J gave up 5 bases; unmatched junction bases: 9. The germline V gene encodes CDR1 MNHEY and CDR2 SMNVEV (reference sequence). The CDR3 loop spans 15 amino acids. The chain's CDR3 is CASSLKGWREHEQYF. In nucleotides, the CDR3 is TGTGCCAGCAGTTTAAAGGGTTGGCGGGAGCACGAGCAGTACTTC.

The V call is TRBV2, the J call TRBJ1-2; TRBD1 agrees at 9 bases. The ends lost 8 bases at V and 4 bases at J; junction bases unmatched: 17. Germline values: CDR1 SNHLY, CDR2 FYNNEI. This CDR3 spans 17 amino acids. CDR3 in amino acids: CASRAGGRTGAFYGYTF. As DNA, the CDR3 is TGTGCCAGCCGTGCGGGGGGAAGGACAGGGGCTTTCTATGGCTACACCTTC.

The V gene is TRBV11-2, the J gene TRBJ2-7, with 8 bases aligning to TRBD2. V gave up 1 base and J gave up 4 bases; unmatched junction bases: 6. The CDR3 has 15 residues. In germline, CDR1 is SGHAT, CDR2 FQNNGV. CDR3 in amino acids: CASSLAGGAGYEQYF. CDR3 in DNA: TGTGCCAGCAGCTTAGCCGGGGGGGCCGGGTACGAGCAGTACTTC.

This chain uses TRBV6-1 with TRBJ2-7, with D maybe TRBD2 (6 bases). Trimming removed 11 bases at V and 4 bases at J, with 18 bases between. This CDR3 spans 13 amino acids. Germline assignment: CDR1 MNHNS and CDR2 SASEGT. CDR3 in amino acids: CAGSWRESYEQYF. CDR3 DNA sequence: TGTGCCGGAAGTTGGAGGGAAAGTTACGAGCAGTACTTC.

The rearrangement joins TRBV30 to TRBJ1-2; unclear D gene. V was cut by 2 bases and J by 4 bases, with 5 bases left in between. This CDR3 is 11 amino acids long. CDR1 is GTSNPN and CDR2 is SVGIG in the germline V gene (reference sequence). CDR3 in DNA: TGTGCCTGGAGTTATGTCTATGGCTACACCTTC. Translated, it gives CAWSYVYGYTF.

The genes are TRBV6-5 and TRBJ2-2; D might be TRBD2 (5 bases). The CDR3 length is 14 residues. The ends were cut back, 4 bases at V and 5 bases at J, with 11 bases in the middle. Looked up from germline, CDR1 is MNHEY and CDR2 is SVGAGI. The CDR3 DNA reads TGTGCCAGCAGTTTGGTTTGGAGGACCGGGGAGCTGTTTTTT. Translation gives CASSLVWRTGELFF.

Of note for this clone: The same CDR3 also results from other DNA sequences found in this sample. The CDR3 nucleotides are TGTGCCAGCAGCTTGGGCACAGGGATGAACACTGAAGCTTTCTTT. Translated: CASSLGTGMNTEAFF. J is TRBJ1-1 and V is TRBV7-9, with D possibly TRBD1 on 6 matching bases. This CDR3 is built from 15 residues. V lost 3 bases to trimming and J lost 0 bases, with 11 bases between them. The germline V gene has CDR1 SEHNR and CDR2 FQNEAQ (reference sequence). Full variable domain (rest looked up from reference TRBV7-9 and TRBJ1-1): DTGVSQNPRHKITKRGQNVTFRCDPISEHNRLYWYRQTLGQGPEFLTYFQNEAQLEKSRLLSDRFSAERPKGSFSTLEIQRTEQGDSAMYLCASSLGTGMNTEAFFGQGTRLTVV.

The chain joins TRBV7-8 to TRBJ1-1; possible D gene TRBD1, 5 bases. The CDR3 has 14 residues. V was trimmed by 2 bases and J by 1 base, leaving 8 bases between them. CDR1 SGHVS and CDR2 FQNEAQ come from the germline V gene. The CDR3 sequence is CASSLSRGNTEAFF. Here the CDR3 DNA reads TGTGCCAGCAGCTTAAGTAGGGGGAACACTGAAGCTTTCTTT.

The rearrangement links TRBV6-1 to TRBJ1-1, with 9 positions matching TRBD1. CDR3 length equals 13 residues. CDR1 MNHNS and CDR2 SASEGT come from the germline V gene. The J segment lost 2 bases and the V segment lost 6 bases, leaving 1 base of the junction unmatched. CDR3 nucleotide sequence: TGTGCCAGCAGGACAGGGGGAAACACTGAAGCTTTCTTT. Translated: CASRTGGNTEAFF.

The DNA for the CDR3 is TGTGCCAGTAGTACCGGGTGGGACGAGCAGTACTTC. Translating gives CASSTGWDEQYF. This chain joins TRBV19 and TRBJ2-7; D remains unclear. The length of the CDR3 is 12 residues. V was clipped by 4 bases and J by 5 bases, with 9 bases between them. Germline V gives CDR1 LNHDA, CDR2 SQIVND (reference sequence).

The V call is TRBV29-1, the J call TRBJ2-7, with D perhaps TRBD2 (6 bases). This CDR3 spans 13 amino acids. Germline V gene lookup returns CDR1 SQVTM and CDR2 ANQGSEA. The V end lost 7 bases, the J end lost 2 bases, and 15 bases lay between the germline ends. The CDR3 protein is CSGRDSGAYEQYF. The DNA of the CDR3 is TGCAGCGGGAGGGACTCCGGGGCCTACGAGCAGTACTTC.

The V and J genes are TRBV4-3 and TRBJ2-1; 8 nucleotides agree with TRBD1. Losses at the gene ends were 0 bases for V and 5 bases for J; bases not matched to a gene: 9. The CDR3 runs to 17 residues. Germline V gene lookup returns CDR1 LGHNA and CDR2 YSLEER. CDR3 protein: CASSQDVAGGEDNEQFF. The CDR3 coding sequence is TGCGCCAGCAGCCAAGATGTGGCAGGGGGCGAGGACAATGAGCAGTTCTTC.

Regarding this clone: Other DNA sequences in the sample encode the same CDR3. The chain has TRBV27 and TRBJ2-7; perhaps TRBD2 as D (6 bases). Trimming removed 0 bases from V and 6 bases from J, with 9 bases in between. The CDR3 has 13 amino acids. From germline, CDR1 is MNHEY and CDR2 SMNVEV (reference sequence). The CDR3 coding sequence is TGTGCCAGCAGTTTATCCCCCGGGGGCGAGCAGTACTTC. Protein: CASSLSPGGEQYF.

This chain links TRBV6-5 with TRBJ1-2, with D tentatively TRBD1 (6 bases). Trimming cost V 4 bases and J 7 bases, with 16 bases left between them. CDR3 length equals 14 residues. The germline CDR1 and CDR2 sequences are MNHEY and SVGAGI. CDR3 nucleotide sequence: TGTGCCAGCAGTTTTACGACAGGCCCTAGTGGCTACACCTTC. It encodes CASSFTTGPSGYTF.

The chain is built from TRBV28 and TRBJ1-5; possible D gene TRBD1, 5 bases. V was clipped by 6 bases and J by 0 bases, with 12 bases between them. The CDR3 contains 15 residues. CDR1 MDHEN and CDR2 SYDVKM come from the germline V gene. CDR3 DNA: TGTGCCAGCAGCACGCGAGGGGTTAGCAATCAGCCCCAGCATTTT. Protein: CASSTRGVSNQPQHF.

The chain has TRBV19 and TRBJ2-1; 7 bases line up with TRBD1. From germline, CDR1 is LNHDA and CDR2 SQIVND (reference sequence). V lost 5 bases, J lost 4 bases, and 5 bases stayed unmatched. This CDR3 is built from 14 residues. The CDR3: CASSAGTDYNEQFF. The DNA for the CDR3 is TGTGCCAGTAGTGCCGGGACAGATTACAATGAGCAGTTCTTC.

The chain uses TRBV6-1 and TRBJ1-5; D remains ambiguous. This CDR3 spans 15 amino acids. V was trimmed by 5 bases and J by 1 base, leaving 12 bases between them. Germline lookup yields CDR1 MNHNS and CDR2 SASEGT. CDR3 coding DNA: TGTGCCAGCAGTAGTCCGGCCTGGAGCAATCAGCCCCAGCATTTT. This encodes CASSSPAWSNQPQHF.